This T cell receptor (beta chain) emerged from a study of blood T cell repertoires in COVID-19. TCRdb keeps only in-frame clones here, not all; method: immunoSEQ multiplex PCR. Of some 70,000 clones in the sample, roughly 88% are singletons; the top ten hold approximately 2.5%. The CDR3 spans 13 residues. Germline V lookup: CDR1 MNHEY, CDR2 SVGAGI. V lost 4 bases to trimming and J lost 5 bases, with 11 bases between them. Sequencing was done on a sample of peripheral blood. This clonotype was sampled from a human donor in a cohort sampled during active COVID-19. The gene calls are TRBV6-5 and TRBJ1-2; the D gene is possibly TRBD1 (6 bases). The CDR3 sequence: CASSLTGWYGYTF. The CDR3 DNA reads as TGTGCCAGCAGTTTAACAGGGTGGTATGGCTACACCTTC.